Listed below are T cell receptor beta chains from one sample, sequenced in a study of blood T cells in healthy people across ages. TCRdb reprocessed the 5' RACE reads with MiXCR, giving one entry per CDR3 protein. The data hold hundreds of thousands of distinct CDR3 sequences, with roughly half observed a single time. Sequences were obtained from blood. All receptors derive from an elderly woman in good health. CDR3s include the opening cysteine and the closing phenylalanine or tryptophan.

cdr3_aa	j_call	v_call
CASSYSGGGYTF	TRBJ1-2	TRBV6-6
CASSLGGEDTQYF	TRBJ2-3	TRBV5-1
CAWSAGLGTREQYF	TRBJ2-7	TRBV30
CASSSGTGGRQPQHF	TRBJ1-5	TRBV5-1
CASSLGRGGSGYEQYF	TRBJ2-7	TRBV11-2
CASSLPPRNQGETQYF	.	TRBV7-8
CASSQEVGFGTYNEQFF	TRBJ2-1	TRBV14
CASSISQGVDTF	TRBJ1-2	TRBV19
CASSQGATSSYGQYF	TRBJ2-7	TRBV3-1
CASSQVYGTERDEQYF	.	TRBV4-3
CASKIAGDQDTQYF	TRBJ2-3	TRBV28
CASSQPGGAYEQYF	.	TRBV4-2
CVSTKRTGRGSPEQFF	TRBJ2-1	TRBV25-1
CSALASRLRTDTQYF	TRBJ2-3	TRBV20-1
CSVAWTGGGGDTQYF	TRBJ2-3	TRBV29-1
CASSVGQSQGYTF	TRBJ1-2	TRBV9
CASRRQMEDSPLHF	TRBJ1-6	TRBV6-5
CASSSKEETQYF	TRBJ2-5	TRBV7-8
CASSPAGILINEQFF	TRBJ2-1	TRBV7-9
CASSLAGAPPDTQYF	TRBJ2-3	TRBV5-1
CASNRFSGELETQYF	TRBJ2-5	TRBV7-2
CASSLHRGPHQPQHF	TRBJ1-5	TRBV12-3/TRBV12-4
CASSYSKNTEAFF	TRBJ1-1	TRBV7-2
CSVDRVRADTQYF	TRBJ2-3	TRBV29-1
CSADLSLGKETQYF	TRBJ2-5	TRBV20-1
CATRSTSGQETQYF	TRBJ2-5	TRBV5-1
CSARSYNEQFF	TRBJ2-1	TRBV20-1
CASSQEGSPNYEQYF	TRBJ2-7	TRBV4-1
CASSPGLSLYNEQFF	TRBJ2-1	TRBV6-6
CSARASGPTYEQYF	TRBJ2-7	TRBV20-1
CASSITGQGEKFF	TRBJ2-1	TRBV9
CASSVEEGRFGELFF	TRBJ2-2	TRBV9
CSATLAGLCNEQFF	TRBJ2-1	TRBV20-1
CASSYGLSKGNIQYF	TRBJ2-4	TRBV3-1
CASSKRTGQETQYF	TRBJ2-5	TRBV18